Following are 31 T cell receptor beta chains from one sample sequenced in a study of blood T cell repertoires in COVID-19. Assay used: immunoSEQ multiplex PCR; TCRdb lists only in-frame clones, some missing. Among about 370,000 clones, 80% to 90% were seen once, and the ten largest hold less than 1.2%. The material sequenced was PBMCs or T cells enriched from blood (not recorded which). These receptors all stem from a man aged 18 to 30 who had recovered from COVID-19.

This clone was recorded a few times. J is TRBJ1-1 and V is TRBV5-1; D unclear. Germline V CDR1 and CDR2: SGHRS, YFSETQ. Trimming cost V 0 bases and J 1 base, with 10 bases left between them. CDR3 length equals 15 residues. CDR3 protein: CASSLEARQNTEAFF. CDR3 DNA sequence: TGCGCCAGCAGCTTGGAGGCGAGGCAGAACACTGAAGCTTTCTTT.

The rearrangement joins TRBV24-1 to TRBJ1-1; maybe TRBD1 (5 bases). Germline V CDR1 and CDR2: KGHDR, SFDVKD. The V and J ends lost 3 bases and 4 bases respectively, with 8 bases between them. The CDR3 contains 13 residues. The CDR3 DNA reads TGTGCCACCAGTGATGCCGGGGGCACTGAAGCTTTCTTT. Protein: CATSDAGGTEAFF.

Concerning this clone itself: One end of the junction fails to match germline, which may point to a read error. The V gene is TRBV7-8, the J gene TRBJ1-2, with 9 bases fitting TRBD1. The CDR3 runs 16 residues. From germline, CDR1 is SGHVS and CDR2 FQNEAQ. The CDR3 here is CASSLARTGANYGYTF. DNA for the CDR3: TGTGCCAGCAGCCTAGCTAGGACAGGGGCAAACTATGGCTACACCTTC.

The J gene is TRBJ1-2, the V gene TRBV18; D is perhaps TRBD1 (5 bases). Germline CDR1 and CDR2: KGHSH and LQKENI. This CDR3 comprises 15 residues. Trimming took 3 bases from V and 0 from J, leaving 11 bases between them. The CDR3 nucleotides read TGTGCCAGCTCACCGCAGGGAATTACTAACTATGGCTACACCTTC. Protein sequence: CASSPQGITNYGYTF.

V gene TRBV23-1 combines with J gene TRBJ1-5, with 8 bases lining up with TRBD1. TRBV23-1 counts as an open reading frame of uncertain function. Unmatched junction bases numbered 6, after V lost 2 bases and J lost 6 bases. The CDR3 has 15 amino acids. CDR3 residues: CASSQLQGVGQPQHF. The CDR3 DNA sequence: TGCGCCAGCAGTCAACTACAGGGGGTCGGTCAGCCCCAGCATTTT.

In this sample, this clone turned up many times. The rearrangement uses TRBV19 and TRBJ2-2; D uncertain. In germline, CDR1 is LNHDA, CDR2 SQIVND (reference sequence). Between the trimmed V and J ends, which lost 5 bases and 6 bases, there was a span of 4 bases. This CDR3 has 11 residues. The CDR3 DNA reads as TGTGCCAGTAGTCATCCCGGGGAGCTGTTTTTT. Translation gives CASSHPGELFF.

CDR3 nucleotides: TGTGCCAGCAGCTTGGCCCCCGGGGCCGGGGAGCTGTTTTTT. This sequence encodes CASSLAPGAGELFF. V is TRBV5-8 and J is TRBJ2-2; tentatively, D is TRBD2 (5 bases). CDR3 length: 14 amino acids. From germline, CDR1 is SGHTS and CDR2 YDEGEE. Trimming left V 0 bases short and J 6 bases short, with 9 bases between.

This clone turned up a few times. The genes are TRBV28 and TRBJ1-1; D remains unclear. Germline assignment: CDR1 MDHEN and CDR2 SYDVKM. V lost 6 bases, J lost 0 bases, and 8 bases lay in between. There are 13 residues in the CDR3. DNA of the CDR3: TGTGCCAGCAGCTTAAATATGAACACTGAAGCTTTCTTT. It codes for CASSLNMNTEAFF.

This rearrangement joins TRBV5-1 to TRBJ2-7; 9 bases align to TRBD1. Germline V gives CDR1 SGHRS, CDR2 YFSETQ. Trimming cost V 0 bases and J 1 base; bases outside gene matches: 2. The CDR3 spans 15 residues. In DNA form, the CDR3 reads TGCGCCAGCAGCTTGGAACAGGGGGCTTCCTACGAGCAGTACTTC. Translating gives CASSLEQGASYEQYF.

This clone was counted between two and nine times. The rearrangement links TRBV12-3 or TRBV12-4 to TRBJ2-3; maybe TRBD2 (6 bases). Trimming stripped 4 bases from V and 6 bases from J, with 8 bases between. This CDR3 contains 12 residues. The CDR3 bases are TGTGCCAGCAGTTATGGGGGGGATACGCAGTATTTT. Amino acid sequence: CASSYGGDTQYF.

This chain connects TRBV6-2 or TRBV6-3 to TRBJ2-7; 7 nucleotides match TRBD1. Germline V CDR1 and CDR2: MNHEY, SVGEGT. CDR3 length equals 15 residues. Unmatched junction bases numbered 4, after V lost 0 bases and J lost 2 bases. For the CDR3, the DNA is TGTGCCAGCAGTTACTCGATAGGGACAGCCTACGAGCAGTACTTC. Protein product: CASSYSIGTAYEQYF.

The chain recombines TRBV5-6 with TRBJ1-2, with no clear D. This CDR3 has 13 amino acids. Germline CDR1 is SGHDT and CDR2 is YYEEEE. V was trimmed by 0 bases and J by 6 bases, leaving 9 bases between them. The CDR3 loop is CASSLVLAHGYTF. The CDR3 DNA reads TGTGCCAGCAGCTTGGTCCTGGCTCATGGCTACACCTTC.

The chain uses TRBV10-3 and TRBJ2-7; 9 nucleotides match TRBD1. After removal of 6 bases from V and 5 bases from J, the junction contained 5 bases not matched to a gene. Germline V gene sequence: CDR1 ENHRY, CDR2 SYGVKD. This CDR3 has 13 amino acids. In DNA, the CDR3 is TGTGCCATCAGCCGGGACAGGGACGACGAGCAGTACTTC. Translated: CAISRDRDDEQYF.

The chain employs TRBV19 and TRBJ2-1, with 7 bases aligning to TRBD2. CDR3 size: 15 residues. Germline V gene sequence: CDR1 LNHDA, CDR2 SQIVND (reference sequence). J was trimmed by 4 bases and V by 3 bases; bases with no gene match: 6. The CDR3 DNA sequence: TGTGCCAGTAGTATTCGGACTAGTGGGTACAATGAGCAGTTCTTC. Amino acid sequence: CASSIRTSGYNEQFF.

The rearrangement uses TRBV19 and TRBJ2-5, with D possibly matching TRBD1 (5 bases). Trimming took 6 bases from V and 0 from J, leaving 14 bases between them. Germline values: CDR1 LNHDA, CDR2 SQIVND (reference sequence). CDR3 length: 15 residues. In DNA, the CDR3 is TGTGCCAGTAGAGAACGACAGTCTTACCAAGAGACCCAGTACTTC. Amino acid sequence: CASRERQSYQETQYF.

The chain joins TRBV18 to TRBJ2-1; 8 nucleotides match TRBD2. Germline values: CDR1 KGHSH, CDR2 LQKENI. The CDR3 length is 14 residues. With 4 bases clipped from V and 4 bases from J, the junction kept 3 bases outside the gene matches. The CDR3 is CASSRRGGYNEQFF. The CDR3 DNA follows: TGTGCCAGCTCACGACGGGGGGGATACAATGAGCAGTTCTTC.

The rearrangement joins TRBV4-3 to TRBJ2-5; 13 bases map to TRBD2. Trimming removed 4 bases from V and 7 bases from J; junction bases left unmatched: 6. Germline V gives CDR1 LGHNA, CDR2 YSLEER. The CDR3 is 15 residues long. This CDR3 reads CASSRTSGSGGTQYF. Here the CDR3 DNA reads TGCGCCAGCAGCCGGACTAGCGGGAGCGGAGGGACCCAGTACTTC.

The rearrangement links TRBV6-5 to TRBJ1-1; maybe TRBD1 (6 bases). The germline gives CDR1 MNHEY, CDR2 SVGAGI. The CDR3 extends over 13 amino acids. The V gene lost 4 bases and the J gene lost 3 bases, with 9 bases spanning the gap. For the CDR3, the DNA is TGTGCCAGCAGTTTCACAGGGTACACTGAAGCTTTCTTT. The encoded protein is CASSFTGYTEAFF.

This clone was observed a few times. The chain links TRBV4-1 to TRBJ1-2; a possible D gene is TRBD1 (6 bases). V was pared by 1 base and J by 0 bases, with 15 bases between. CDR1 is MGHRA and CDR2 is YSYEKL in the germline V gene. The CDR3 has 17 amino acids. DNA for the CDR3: TGCGCCAGCAGCCAAGTCTACGGGTCAGGGGCTAACTATGGCTACACCTTC. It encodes CASSQVYGSGANYGYTF.

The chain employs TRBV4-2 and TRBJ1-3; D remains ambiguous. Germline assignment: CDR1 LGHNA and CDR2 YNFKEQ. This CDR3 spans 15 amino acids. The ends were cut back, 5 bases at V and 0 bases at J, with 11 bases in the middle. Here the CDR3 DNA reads TGTGCCAGCAGCGCACTTGGGCGCTCTGGAAACACCATATATTTT. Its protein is CASSALGRSGNTIYF.

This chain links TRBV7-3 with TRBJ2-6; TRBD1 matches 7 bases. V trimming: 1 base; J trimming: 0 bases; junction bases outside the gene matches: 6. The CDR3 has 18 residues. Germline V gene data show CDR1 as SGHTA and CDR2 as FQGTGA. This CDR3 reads CASSLRQGDSSGANVLTF. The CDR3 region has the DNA TGTGCCAGCAGCTTAAGGCAGGGGGACAGCTCTGGGGCCAACGTCCTGACTTTC.

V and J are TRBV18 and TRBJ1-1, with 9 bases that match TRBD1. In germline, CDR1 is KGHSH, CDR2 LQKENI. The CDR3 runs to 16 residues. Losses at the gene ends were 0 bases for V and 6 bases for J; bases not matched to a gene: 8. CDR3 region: CASSPPGQGERAEAFF. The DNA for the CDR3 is TGTGCCAGCTCACCACCGGGACAGGGAGAACGGGCTGAAGCTTTCTTT.

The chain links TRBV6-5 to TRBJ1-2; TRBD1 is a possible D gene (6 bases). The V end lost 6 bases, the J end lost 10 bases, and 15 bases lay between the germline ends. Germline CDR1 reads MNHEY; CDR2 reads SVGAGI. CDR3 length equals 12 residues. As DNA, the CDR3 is TGTGCCAGCAGCCTTGACAGGATACACTACACCTTC. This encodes CASSLDRIHYTF.

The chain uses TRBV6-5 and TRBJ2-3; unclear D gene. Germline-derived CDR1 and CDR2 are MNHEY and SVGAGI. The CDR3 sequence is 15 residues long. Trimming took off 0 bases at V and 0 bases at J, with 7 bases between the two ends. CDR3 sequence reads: CASSYSYLSTDTQYF. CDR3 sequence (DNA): TGTGCCAGCAGTTACTCATACTTAAGCACAGATACGCAGTATTTT.

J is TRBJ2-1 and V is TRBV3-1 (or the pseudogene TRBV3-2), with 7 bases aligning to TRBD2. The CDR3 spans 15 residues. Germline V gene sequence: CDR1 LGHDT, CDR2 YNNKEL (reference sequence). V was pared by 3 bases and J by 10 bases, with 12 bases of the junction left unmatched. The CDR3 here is CASSHFLGGEGEQFF. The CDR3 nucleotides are TGTGCCAGCAGCCATTTTCTGGGGGGGGAGGGCGAGCAGTTCTTC.

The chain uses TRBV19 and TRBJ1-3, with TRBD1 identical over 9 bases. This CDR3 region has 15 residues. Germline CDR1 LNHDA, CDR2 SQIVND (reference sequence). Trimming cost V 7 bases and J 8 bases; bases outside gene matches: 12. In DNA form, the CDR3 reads TGTGCCAGTATTGTCTCCGGGACAGGGCCCTACACCATATATTTT. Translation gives CASIVSGTGPYTIYF.

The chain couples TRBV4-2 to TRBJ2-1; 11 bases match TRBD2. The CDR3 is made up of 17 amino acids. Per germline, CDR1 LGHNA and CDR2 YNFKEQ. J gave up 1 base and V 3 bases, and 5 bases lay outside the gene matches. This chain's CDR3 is CASSQSTSGSSYNEQFF. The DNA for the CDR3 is TGTGCCAGCAGCCAGAGCACTAGCGGGAGTTCCTACAATGAGCAGTTCTTC.

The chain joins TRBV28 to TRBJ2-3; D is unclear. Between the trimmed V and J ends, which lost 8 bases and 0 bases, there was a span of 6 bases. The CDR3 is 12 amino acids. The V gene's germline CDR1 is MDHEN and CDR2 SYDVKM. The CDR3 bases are TGTGCCAGCGCGCCTAGCACAGATACGCAGTATTTT. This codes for CASAPSTDTQYF.

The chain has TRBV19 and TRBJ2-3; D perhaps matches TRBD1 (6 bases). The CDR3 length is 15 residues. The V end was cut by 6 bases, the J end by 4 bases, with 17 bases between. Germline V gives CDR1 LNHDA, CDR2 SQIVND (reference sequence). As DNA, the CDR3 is TGTGCCAGTAGCCGACTACAGGGTGTCGCAGATACGCAGTATTTT. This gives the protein CASSRLQGVADTQYF.

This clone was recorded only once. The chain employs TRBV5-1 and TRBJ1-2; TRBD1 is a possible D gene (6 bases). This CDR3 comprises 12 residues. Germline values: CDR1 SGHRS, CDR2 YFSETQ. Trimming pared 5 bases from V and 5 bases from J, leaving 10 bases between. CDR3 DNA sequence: TGCGCCAGCAGGATGGACAGTTATGGCTACACCTTC. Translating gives CASRMDSYGYTF.

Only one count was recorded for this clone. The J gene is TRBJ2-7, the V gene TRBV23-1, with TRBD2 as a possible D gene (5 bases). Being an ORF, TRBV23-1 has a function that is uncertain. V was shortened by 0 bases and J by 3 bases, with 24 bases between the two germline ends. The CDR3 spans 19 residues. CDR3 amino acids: CASSQSRRGSDGLGYEQYF. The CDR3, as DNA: TGCGCCAGCAGTCAATCCCGCCGTGGTAGCGACGGTTTAGGCTACGAGCAGTACTTC.